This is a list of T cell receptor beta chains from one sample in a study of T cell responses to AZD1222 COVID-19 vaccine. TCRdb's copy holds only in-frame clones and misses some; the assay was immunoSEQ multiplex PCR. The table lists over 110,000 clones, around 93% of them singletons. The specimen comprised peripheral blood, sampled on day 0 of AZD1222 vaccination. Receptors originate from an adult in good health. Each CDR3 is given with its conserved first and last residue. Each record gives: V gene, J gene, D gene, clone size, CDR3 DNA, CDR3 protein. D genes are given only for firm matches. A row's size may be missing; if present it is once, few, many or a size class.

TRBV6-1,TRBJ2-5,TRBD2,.,TGTGCCAGCAGCCGGACTAGCGGGCAAGAGACCCAGTACTTC,CASSRTSGQETQYF
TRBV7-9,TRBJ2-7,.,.,TGTGCCAGCAGCCCCTCGGGTAGCGGAAGAGTATACGAGCAGTACTTC,CASSPSGSGRVYEQYF
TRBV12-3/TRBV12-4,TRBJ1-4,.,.,TGTGCCAGCAGGGACCCAACTAATGAAAAACTGTTTTTT,CASRDPTNEKLFF
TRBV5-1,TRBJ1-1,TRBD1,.,TGCGCCAGCAGAACTCCCGGGACAGCGAACACTGAAGCTTTCTTT,CASRTPGTANTEAFF
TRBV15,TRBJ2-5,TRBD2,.,TGTGCCACCAGCAGAGGAGCGGGGGCCCGGGAAGAGACCCAGTACTTC,CATSRGAGAREETQYF
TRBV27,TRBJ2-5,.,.,TGTGCCAGCAGTCCTTGGGGGGCGCGGGGTGAGACCCAGTACTTC,CASSPWGARGETQYF
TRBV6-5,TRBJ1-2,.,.,TGTGCCAGCAGTTACTCGACTTTCACCTCTGGTGGCTACACCTTC,CASSYSTFTSGGYTF
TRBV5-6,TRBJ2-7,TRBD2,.,TGTGCCAGCAGCTCTAGCGGGAGGGCCACCTACGAGCAGTACTTC,CASSSSGRATYEQYF
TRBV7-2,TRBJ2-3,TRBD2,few,TGTGCCAGCTTGTCGGGGGGGACCGCAGATACGCAGTATTTT,CASLSGGTADTQYF
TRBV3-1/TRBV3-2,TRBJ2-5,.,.,TGTGCCAGCAGAGAGAGCGAACTCCAAGAGACCCAGTACTTC,CASRESELQETQYF
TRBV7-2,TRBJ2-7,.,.,TGTGCCAGCAGCTTAGTCACCAGCGGGTTAGGGGACGAGCAGTACTTC,CASSLVTSGLGDEQYF
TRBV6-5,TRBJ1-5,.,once,TGTGCCAGCAGTCGACTTCCGTGGGGTCATCAGCCCCAGCATTTT,CASSRLPWGHQPQHF
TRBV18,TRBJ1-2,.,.,TGTGCCAGCTCACCACCGGGCAACGGCTATGGCTACACCTTC,CASSPPGNGYGYTF
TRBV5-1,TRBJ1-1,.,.,TGCGCCAGCAGCTTGGTCGGGACGGTGAACACTGAAGCTTTCTTT,CASSLVGTVNTEAFF
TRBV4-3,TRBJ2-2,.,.,TGCGCCAGCAGCCAGAACAGGGCTGGGGAGCTGTTTTTT,CASSQNRAGELFF
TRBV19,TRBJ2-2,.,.,TGTGCCAGTATGAACCACAGGAAGAACACCGGGGAGCTGTTTTTT,CASMNHRKNTGELFF
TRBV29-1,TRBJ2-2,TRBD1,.,TGCAGCGTTGGTGGGACAGGGGGGACCGGGGAGCTGTTTTTT,CSVGGTGGTGELFF
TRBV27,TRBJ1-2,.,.,TGTGCCAGCAGTTTGGTGGGGGGAGGCCGCTATGGCTACACCTTC,CASSLVGGGRYGYTF
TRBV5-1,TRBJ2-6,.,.,TGCGCCAGCAGCCAGACCTTGTCTGGGGCCAACGTCCTGACTTTC,CASSQTLSGANVLTF
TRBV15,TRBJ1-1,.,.,TGTGCCACCAGCAGAGAGGGTGCGGGTTGGGGCGAAGCTTTCTTT,CATSREGAGWGEAFF
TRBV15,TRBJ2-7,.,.,TGTGCCACCAGCAGGGGTGAGGGGGGAGCGCAGTACTTC,CATSRGEGGAQYF
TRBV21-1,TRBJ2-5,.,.,TGTGCCAGCAGCAAAGCGCACGGGGCCCAGTACTTC,CASSKAHGAQYF
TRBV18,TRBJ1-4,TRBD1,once,TGTGCCAGCTCCCAGGGACAGGGTCCTTCAACTAATGAAAAACTGTTTTTT,CASSQGQGPSTNEKLFF
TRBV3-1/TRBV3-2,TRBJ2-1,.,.,TGTGCCAGCAGCCATTTAGATGAGCAGTTCTTC,CASSHLDEQFF
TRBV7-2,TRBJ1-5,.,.,TGTGCCAGCAGCTTATACCCTTATAATCAGCCCCAGCATTTT,CASSLYPYNQPQHF
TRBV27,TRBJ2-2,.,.,TGTGCCAGCACCCTTAACGGACAGCCGAGCCTAGCCGGGGAGCTGTTTTTT,CASTLNGQPSLAGELFF
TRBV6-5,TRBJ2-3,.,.,TGTGCCAGCAGGAAAAGCGGGACAGATACGCAGTATTTT,CASRKSGTDTQYF
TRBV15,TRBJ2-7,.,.,TGTGCCACCAGCTCATCCCCCGGGGTCGAGCAGTACTTC,CATSSSPGVEQYF
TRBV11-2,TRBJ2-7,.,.,TGTGCCACCTCCCGGGGGAACCACGAGCAGTACTTC,CATSRGNHEQYF
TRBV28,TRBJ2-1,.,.,TGTGCCAGCAGTTTATCTCCAGTACCCGAGCAGTTCTTC,CASSLSPVPEQFF
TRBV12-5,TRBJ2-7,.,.,TGTGCTAGTGGTTTGGGTCCAGGGCCGTCCTACGAGCAGTACTTC,CASGLGPGPSYEQYF
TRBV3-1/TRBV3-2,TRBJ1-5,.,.,TGTGCCAGCAGCCGAAGTGCGGACACCTCCAATCAGCCCCAGCATTTT,CASSRSADTSNQPQHF
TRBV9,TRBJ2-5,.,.,TGTGCCAGCCTATCAGAGACCCAGTACTTC,CASLSETQYF
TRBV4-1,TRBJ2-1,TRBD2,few,TGCGCCAGCAGCCAAGAAGGACTAGCGGGCATGAAATACAATGAGCAGTTCTTC,CASSQEGLAGMKYNEQFF
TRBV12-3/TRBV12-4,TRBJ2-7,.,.,TGTGCCAGCAGTTTCGCTGGCTACGAGCAGTACTTC,CASSFAGYEQYF
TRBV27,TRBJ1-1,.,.,TGTGCCAGCAGCACCCCTCGACTGAATACTGAAGCTTTCTTT,CASSTPRLNTEAFF
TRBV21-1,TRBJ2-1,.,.,TGTGCCAGCAGCAAAGTCGGGACCCTACAATGGCAGTTCTTC,CASSKVGTLQWQFF
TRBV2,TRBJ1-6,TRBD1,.,TGTGCCAGCAGAGTACAGGGGCTCGATAATTCACCCCTCCACTTT,CASRVQGLDNSPLHF
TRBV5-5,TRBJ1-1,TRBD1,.,TGTGCCAGCAGCGATAGGACAGGGATCGGGCCCGCCGCTTTCTTT,CASSDRTGIGPAAFF
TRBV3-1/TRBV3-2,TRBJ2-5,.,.,TGTGCCAGCAGCCAAGATAAGGGTATGCCACTCTACCAAGAGACCCAGTACTTC,CASSQDKGMPLYQETQYF
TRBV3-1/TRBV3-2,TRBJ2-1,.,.,TGTGCCAGCAGCCAAAGGGGTTACAATGAGCAGTTCTTC,CASSQRGYNEQFF
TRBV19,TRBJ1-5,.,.,TGTGCCAGTAGTATCTTCGGACATCGGGACCAGCCCCAGCATTTT,CASSIFGHRDQPQHF
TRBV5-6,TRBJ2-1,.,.,TGTGCCAGCAGCTTCCAGTCGGTTGAGCAGTTCTTC,CASSFQSVEQFF
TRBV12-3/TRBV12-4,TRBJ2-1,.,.,TGTGCCAGCACCGAGGACGGGTACAATGAGCAGTTCTTC,CASTEDGYNEQFF
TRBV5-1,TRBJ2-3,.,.,TGCGCCAGCAGCTTAGGAAATAGACTGGGCACAGATACGCAGTATTTT,CASSLGNRLGTDTQYF
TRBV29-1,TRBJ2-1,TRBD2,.,TGCAGCGTTGATTTCGCGGGGGTCACGCCTAAGCAGTTCTTC,CSVDFAGVTPKQFF
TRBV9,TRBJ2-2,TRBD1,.,TGTGCCAGCAGCGTAGTAGGACAGGGGGCGGCCGGGGAGCTGTTTTTT,CASSVVGQGAAGELFF
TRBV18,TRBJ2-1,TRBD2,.,TGTGCCAGCTCGCCGACTAGCGGCAGTAGCTCCTACAATGAGCAGTTCTTC,CASSPTSGSSSYNEQFF
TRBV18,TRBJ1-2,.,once,TGTGCCAGCTCACTCGCAGGGCAGGGCTACACCTTC,CASSLAGQGYTF
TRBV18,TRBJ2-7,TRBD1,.,TGTGCCAGCTCACCACCCACAGGGACAGGGCCCTACGAGCAGTACTTC,CASSPPTGTGPYEQYF
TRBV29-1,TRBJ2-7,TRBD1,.,TGCAGCGTCCTTGACAGGGCCGGGTCTCCCTCCTACGAGCAGTACTTC,CSVLDRAGSPSYEQYF